These T cell receptor beta chains were read from a single sample in a study of cytotoxic CD8 clonotypes in ibrutinib-treated CLL. The table came from immunoSEQ multiplex PCR; TCRdb's copy has only in-frame clones and leaves some out. The repertoire has approximately 130,000 clones, approximately 81% of them found once; the top ten carry approximately 3.5%. The sequences come from PBMCs, collected after 24 months of ibrutinib treatment. The receptors originated from a human donor with chronic lymphocytic leukemia. Each CDR3 is given with its conserved first and last residue. Each record gives: J gene, V gene, clone size, D gene, CDR3 protein, CDR3 DNA. The D gene is left open where the match is weak. The size entry is marked missing in some rows and otherwise reads once, few, many or a size class.

TRBJ2-3	TRBV29-1	-	-	CSVEDLGADTDTQYF	TGCAGCGTTGAAGATCTAGGGGCGGACACAGATACGCAGTATTTT
TRBJ1-4	TRBV19	-	-	CASISRTNEKLFF	TGTGCCAGTATTTCCCGGACTAATGAAAAACTGTTTTTT
TRBJ2-2	TRBV6-1	-	-	CASSENQLNTGELFF	TGTGCCAGCAGTGAAAACCAGCTGAACACCGGGGAGCTGTTTTTT
TRBJ1-4	TRBV7-9	-	-	CASSLEVRYNEKLFF	TGTGCCAGCAGCTTAGAAGTCAGGTATAATGAAAAACTGTTTTTT
TRBJ2-5	TRBV7-9	-	-	CASSLNADSQETQYF	TGTGCCAGCAGCTTAAATGCGGACAGCCAAGAGACCCAGTACTTC
TRBJ1-2	TRBV5-1	-	-	CASSSRQDYGYTF	TGCGCCAGCAGCTCCAGACAGGACTATGGCTACACCTTC
TRBJ2-1	TRBV5-4	-	TRBD1	CASSLTGGIYNEQFF	TGTGCCAGCAGCCTCACAGGGGGAATCTACAATGAGCAGTTCTTC
TRBJ1-1	TRBV6-5	-	-	CASSYETDYTEAFF	TGTGCCAGCAGTTACGAGACAGACTACACTGAAGCTTTCTTT
TRBJ2-2	TRBV5-1	-	TRBD1	CASGTGENTGELFF	TGCGCCAGCGGGACAGGAGAGAACACCGGGGAGCTGTTTTTT
TRBJ1-6	TRBV11-2	-	TRBD1	CASSLEGTAYNSPLHF	TGTGCCAGCAGCTTAGAGGGGACAGCCTATAATTCACCCCTCCACTTT
TRBJ1-1	TRBV7-2	few	-	CASSPGSFNTEAFF	TGTGCCAGCAGCCCTGGGAGCTTCAACACTGAAGCTTTCTTT
TRBJ2-1	TRBV19	-	TRBD2	CASSMGLAGGHNEQFF	TGTGCCAGTAGTATGGGGCTAGCGGGGGGTCACAATGAGCAGTTCTTC
TRBJ1-2	TRBV6-5	-	-	CASSNPGVGGYTF	TGTGCCAGCAGTAACCCAGGGGTGGGTGGCTACACCTTC
TRBJ2-7	TRBV7-9	-	-	CASSLDSHEQYF	TGTGCCAGCAGCTTAGATTCCCACGAGCAGTACTTC
TRBJ1-1	TRBV6-4	-	-	CASSATLRNTEAFF	TGTGCCAGCAGTGCCACACTACGGAACACTGAAGCTTTCTTT
TRBJ2-2	TRBV5-1	-	-	CASSNGGTGELFF	TGCGCCAGCAGTAACGGAGGGACCGGGGAGCTGTTTTTT